This T cell receptor beta chain comes out of a study of T-cell memory formation after mild COVID-19. The wider study: Clusters were largely donor specific.

A few counts support this clonotype. Its antigen is still unknown. V was trimmed by 2 bases and J by 4 bases, leaving 17 bases between them. The CDR3 length is 16 residues. CDR1 and CDR2 from the germline V gene are ENHRY and SYGVKD. General study results and limits: Pre-infection memory already had some responding clones, implying cross-reactive memory joined. Clones that contracted clustered mainly in CM and EM if CD4+ and in EMRA if CD8+. What remained unconfirmed was the SARS-CoV-2 specificity of second-wave clones peaking on day 37.

TCRdb independently ran MiXCR on the 5' RACE reads; one entry per CDR3 protein. The data contain roughly 80,000 distinct CDR3 sequences, approximately 25% of them singletons. The sequenced sample was PBMCs or a T cell subset sorted from them (not recorded which). This chain connects TRBV10-3 to TRBJ2-5, with D unclear. The receptor was derived from a man in his late teens or twenties who had mild COVID-19 (a few samples of this study predate the infection). Cell type and time point are not known. In nucleotides, the CDR3 is TGTGCCATCAGTGAGACCGGCCTAGGGTCCACAGAGACCCAGTACTTC. Its translation: CAISETGLGSTETQYF.